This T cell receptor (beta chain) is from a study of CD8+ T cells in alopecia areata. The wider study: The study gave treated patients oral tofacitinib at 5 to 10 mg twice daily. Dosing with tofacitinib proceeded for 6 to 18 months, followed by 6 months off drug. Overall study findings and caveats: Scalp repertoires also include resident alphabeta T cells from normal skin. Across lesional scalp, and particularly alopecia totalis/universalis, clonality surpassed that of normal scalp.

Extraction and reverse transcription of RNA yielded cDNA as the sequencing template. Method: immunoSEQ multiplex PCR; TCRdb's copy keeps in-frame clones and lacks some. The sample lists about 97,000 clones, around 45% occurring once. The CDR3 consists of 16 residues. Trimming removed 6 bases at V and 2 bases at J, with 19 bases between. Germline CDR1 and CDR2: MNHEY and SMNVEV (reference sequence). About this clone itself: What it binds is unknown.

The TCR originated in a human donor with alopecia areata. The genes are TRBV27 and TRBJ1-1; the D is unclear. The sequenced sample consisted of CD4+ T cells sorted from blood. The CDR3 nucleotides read TGTGCCAGCAGGCTTGGTCTTGGACGGGGAAACACTGAAGCTTTCTTT. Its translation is CASRLGLGRGNTEAFF.